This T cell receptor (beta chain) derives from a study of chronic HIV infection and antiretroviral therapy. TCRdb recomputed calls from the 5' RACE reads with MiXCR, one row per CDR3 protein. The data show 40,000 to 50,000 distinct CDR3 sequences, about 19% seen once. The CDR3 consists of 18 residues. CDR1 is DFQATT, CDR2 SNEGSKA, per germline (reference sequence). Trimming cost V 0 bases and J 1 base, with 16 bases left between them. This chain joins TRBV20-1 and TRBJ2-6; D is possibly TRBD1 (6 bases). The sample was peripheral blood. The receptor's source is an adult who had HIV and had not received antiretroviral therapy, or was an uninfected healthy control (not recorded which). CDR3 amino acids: CSARDRPFRGSGANVLTF. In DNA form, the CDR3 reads TGCAGTGCTAGAGATCGTCCCTTTAGGGGGTCTGGGGCCAACGTCCTGACTTTC.